The entry below gives a single T cell receptor (beta chain) sequence along with its context. As yet, its antigen is unknown. Each of the donors was a healthy bone marrow donor. This sample is drawn from a study of cytomegalovirus exposure and HLA in healthy donors. Points from the study as a whole: The authors confirmed in vitro that a few CMV-associated chains were specific for CMV antigens. V- and J-gene trimming of TCR beta was linked (in a later analysis) to a missense DCLRE1C variant.

The CDR3 runs 14 residues. From germline, CDR1 is MNHEY and CDR2 SMNVEV (reference sequence). It was with 60 Vbeta and 13 Jbeta primers that the PCR ran. Method: immunoSEQ multiplex PCR; TCRdb's copy keeps in-frame clones and lacks some. This sample has some 190,000 clones, with just under 75% found just once. The receptor comes from a man aged 25 to 40 in good health and CMV-seropositive. The gene calls are TRBV27 and TRBJ2-5, with D unclear. The end of the DNA aligns better with TRBJ2-7, so the J call may be wrong. The source material was PBMCs. CDR3 bases: TGTGCCAGCAGTTCCCCGGCTAGAACCTACGAGCAGTACTTC. Residues: CASSSPARTYEQYF.